This TCR beta chain appears in the sequencing data of a study of blood T cells in healthy people across ages. Whole-study context: Template switching caught about one barcoded beta molecule for each two T cells.

The use of a sample-barcoded 5' primer and a J-beta primer mix characterized a second PCR of roughly 6 to 11 cycles. TCRdb independently ran MiXCR on the 5' RACE reads; one entry per CDR3 protein. The table has about 1.6 million distinct CDR3 sequences, almost 35% seen once. As to this clonotype: Its cognate antigen is unknown.

The V end lost 1 base, the J end lost 3 bases, and 10 bases lay between the germline ends. There are 15 residues in the CDR3. The V gene's germline CDR1 is SGHTA and CDR2 FQGNSA. The study's findings and limits: The diversity estimates, figures obtained from one million T cells, were considered underestimates. The study found TCR beta diversity correlated strongly with naive T cell percentage. Compared with aged donors, long-lived donors showed fewer expanded clones, suggesting selection.

The rearrangement joins TRBV7-2 to TRBJ1-5; D is unclear. The sequenced sample was blood. The source is a woman aged 25 to 39 in good health. The CDR3 loop is CASSLDGRPNQPQHF. The CDR3 coding sequence is TGTGCCAGCAGCTTAGACGGTAGGCCCAATCAGCCCCAGCATTTT.